The 5 T cell receptor beta chains presented below share a single source sample, sequenced in a study of beta chain features in type 1 diabetes. Isolated RNA was reverse transcribed in full, so expressed TCRB transcripts were sequenced. Libraries were prepared by immunoSEQ multiplex PCR; TCRdb keeps only in-frame clonotypes and omits some of them. Of just over 150,000 clones listed, approximately 10% were seen once; the top ten hold 2% to 2.5%. The sample was central memory CD4+ T cells from blood. The receptors originated from a man younger than 30 in good health.

This clone was observed a few times. The V gene is TRBV28, the J gene TRBJ2-4; D may be TRBD1 (6 bases). CDR1 is MDHEN, CDR2 SYDVKM, per germline. Trimming cost V 4 bases and J 2 bases, with 18 bases left between them. This CDR3 region has 17 residues. DNA of the CDR3: TGTGCCAGCAGTTCATTTCCCGGGACATTTTCCAAAAACATTCAGTACTTC. This codes for CASSSFPGTFSKNIQYF.

This chain joins TRBV15 and TRBJ2-5; perhaps TRBD2 as D (5 bases). Between the trimmed V and J ends, which lost 2 bases and 5 bases, there was a span of 15 bases. The CDR3 runs 15 residues. Germline CDR1 reads LNHNV; CDR2 reads YYDKDF (reference sequence). The chain's CDR3 is CATSRPTSSVETQYF. CDR3 DNA: TGTGCCACCAGCAGACCCACTAGTTCGGTCGAGACCCAGTACTTC.

This clone was detected a few times. The chain uses TRBV19 and TRBJ2-2, with unresolved D. Between the trimmed V and J ends, which lost 0 bases and 6 bases, there was a span of 5 bases. The germline gives CDR1 LNHDA, CDR2 SQIVND (reference sequence). CDR3 size: 13 residues. CDR3 residues: CASSIDSAGELFF. CDR3 nucleotide sequence: TGTGCCAGTAGTATAGACTCAGCCGGGGAGCTGTTTTTT.

J is TRBJ2-1 and V is TRBV7-3; TRBD1 aligns across 7 bases. The CDR3 contains 15 residues. The junction had 10 bases not matched to a gene; V was cut back by 5 bases and J by 6 bases. CDR1 is SGHTA and CDR2 is FQGTGA in the germline V gene. In nucleotides, the CDR3 is TGTGCCAGCAGCGTCAGCCGGGACAGCTCCAATGAGCAGTTCTTC. As protein: CASSVSRDSSNEQFF.

The chain carries TRBV6-1 and TRBJ2-7; a possible D gene is TRBD2 (5 bases). Per germline, CDR1 MNHNS and CDR2 SASEGT. This CDR3 comprises 12 residues. V was cut by 8 bases and J by 2 bases, with 10 bases left in between. CDR3 protein: CASLRAAYEQYF. For the CDR3, the DNA is TGTGCCAGCTTGAGGGCAGCCTACGAGCAGTACTTC.